This T cell receptor (beta chain) was captured in a study of T cell responses to AZD1222 COVID-19 vaccine. Assay used: immunoSEQ multiplex PCR; TCRdb lists only in-frame clones, some missing. The data contain some 110,000 clones, almost 95% of them singletons. Germline CDR1 reads GTSNPN; CDR2 reads SVGIG (reference sequence). V shed 3 bases and J shed 0 bases, with 8 bases lying between them. There are 13 residues in the CDR3. This specimen consisted of peripheral blood, obtained on day 0 of AZD1222 vaccination. This chain connects TRBV30 to TRBJ1-1, with a tentative D call TRBD1 (6 bases). This TCR came from an adult in good health. The CDR3 sequence is CAWRRTVNTEAFF. CDR3 nucleotides: TGTGCCTGGAGAAGGACAGTGAACACTGAAGCTTTCTTT.